The 24 T cell receptor beta chains presented below share a single source sample, sequenced in a study of Ad26.COV2.S vaccination and SARS-CoV-2 variants (dated by TCRdb to the early 2020s). The sample's treatment or condition label is to be understood as: roughly 20 received Ad26.COV2.S at low or high dose, single or two shots; 5 received placebo; per-sample allocation not given. For vaccine and placebo recipients, the sequenced repertoires came from samples collected on day 63 after the first injection. Library generation was performed with the immunoSEQ multiplex PCR assay. The clones in this table, taken by TCRdb from immuneACCESS, are in-frame only. Not every clone is retained; where verified, under half of the shortfall comes from an unresolved V gene, and the cause of the rest is unknown. For this sample there are a few hundred thousand clones; 87% appear just once. The ten top clones hold just under 3% of the sample.

Sequencing used peripheral blood, obtained in a trial of Ad26.COV2.S vaccine versus placebo. These receptors all come from a person aged 18-60 years who received the Ad26.COV2.S COVID-19 vaccine or a placebo.

V gene TRBV7-9 combines with J gene TRBJ1-4; D ambiguous. The germline gives CDR1 SEHNR, CDR2 FQNEAQ (reference sequence). The V and J ends lost 5 bases and 4 bases respectively, with 11 bases between them. CDR3 size: 14 residues. The CDR3 loop reads CASSPDTHNEKLFF. The CDR3 coding sequence is TGTGCCAGCAGCCCTGACACACATAATGAAAAACTGTTTTTT.

This rearrangement joins TRBV7-9 to TRBJ2-2, with 9 bases fitting TRBD2. The CDR3 contains 15 residues. Germline loops: CDR1 SEHNR, CDR2 FQNEAQ (reference sequence). V dropped 2 bases and J dropped 7; count of bases not matched to a gene: 5. The CDR3 region is CASSLLAGSVGELFF. The CDR3 region has the DNA TGTGCCAGCAGCTTACTAGCGGGAAGCGTCGGGGAGCTGTTTTTT.

This clone was seen a few times. The gene calls are TRBV6-2 or TRBV6-3 and TRBJ2-5; the D gene is possibly TRBD2 (6 bases). CDR3 size: 21 residues. V dropped 2 bases and J dropped 5 bases, with 33 bases sitting between them. Germline loops: CDR1 MNHEY, CDR2 SVGEGT. The DNA of the CDR3 is TGTGCCAGCAGTTACCTTTATGAGATGTGGATCCCTTCCAGAGGAGGGGAGACCCAGTACTTC. Its protein is CASSYLYEMWIPSRGGETQYF.

This clone was seen a single time. The chain carries TRBV7-6 and TRBJ2-3, with D perhaps TRBD1 (6 bases). From germline, CDR1 is SGHVS and CDR2 FNYEAQ. CDR3 size: 15 residues. Deletions cut 1 base from V and 4 bases from J, with 12 bases between. For the CDR3, the DNA is TGTGCCAGCAGCTTAGGGGGGCTAGAAGCAGATACGCAGTATTTT. Translated, it gives CASSLGGLEADTQYF.

V usage is TRBV5-1 and J usage is TRBJ2-5; 11 bases fit TRBD2. Germline lookup yields CDR1 SGHRS and CDR2 YFSETQ. The CDR3 consists of 15 residues. Trimming at V came to 2 bases and at J to 10 bases, leaving 10 bases not matched to a gene. CDR3 nucleotide sequence: TGCGCCAGCAGCTTAACTAGCGGGAGTTCCCGCGTCCAGTACTTC. Amino acids: CASSLTSGSSRVQYF.

V and J are TRBV4-1 and TRBJ1-5; tentatively, D is TRBD1 (5 bases). With 4 bases removed from V and 2 bases from J, the gap between germline ends came to 15 bases. Germline lookup yields CDR1 MGHRA and CDR2 YSYEKL. The CDR3 extends over 16 amino acids. This CDR3 is CASSPLGEGGNQPQHF. CDR3 coding DNA: TGCGCCAGCAGCCCTCTAGGGGAGGGAGGCAATCAGCCCCAGCATTTT.

The V and J genes are TRBV4-2 and TRBJ2-7; weak D call: TRBD2 (5 bases). Germline V gene lookup returns CDR1 LGHNA and CDR2 YNFKEQ. With 1 base removed from V and 0 bases from J, the gap between germline ends came to 13 bases. The CDR3 is 16 residues long. The CDR3, as DNA: TGTGCCAGCAGCCAAGGCGGGCAGGTGCCCTCCTACGAGCAGTACTTC. Translation: CASSQGGQVPSYEQYF.

V gene TRBV4-1 combines with J gene TRBJ2-6; no definite D call. Trimming cost V 1 base and J 6 bases, with 13 bases left between them. The CDR3 sequence is 16 residues long. Per the germline V gene, CDR1 is MGHRA and CDR2 is YSYEKL. This CDR3 reads CASSQVPSSAANVLTF. The CDR3, as DNA: TGCGCCAGCAGCCAAGTACCGAGCTCCGCGGCCAACGTCCTGACTTTC.

The chain uses TRBV11-2 and TRBJ2-3; the D gene is possibly TRBD2 (5 bases). The CDR3 totals 14 residues. Germline lookup yields CDR1 SGHAT and CDR2 FQNNGV. Trimming took 1 base from V and 6 from J, leaving 11 bases between them. CDR3 sequence: CASSLGGVRDTQYF. The CDR3 bases are TGTGCCAGCAGCTTAGGGGGAGTTAGGGATACGCAGTATTTT.

The chain links TRBV4-3 to TRBJ2-3; 8 nucleotides align to TRBD2. Per germline, CDR1 LGHNA and CDR2 YSLEER. V was pared by 0 bases and J by 1 base, with 21 bases of the junction left unmatched. The CDR3 totals 22 residues. This CDR3 is CASSQDNWREVLRRSGTDTQYF. CDR3 nucleotide sequence: TGCGCCAGCAGCCAAGATAATTGGCGGGAGGTTTTGCGGAGAAGTGGCACAGATACGCAGTATTTT.

The chain is built from TRBV19 and TRBJ1-1; a weak D match, TRBD1 (6 bases). CDR1 and CDR2 from the germline V gene are LNHDA and SQIVND (reference sequence). The CDR3 totals 14 residues. Trimming removed 3 bases at V and 5 bases at J, with 13 bases between. Written as DNA, the CDR3 is TGTGCCAGTAGTATTTCAGGGGCGAAGACTGAAGCTTTCTTT. Protein: CASSISGAKTEAFF. Together with reference TRBV19 and TRBJ1-1, the CDR3 gives the full variable domain: DGGITQSPKYLFRKEGQNVTLSCEQNLNHDAMYWYRQDPGQGLRLIYYSQIVNDFQKGDIAEGYSVSREKKESFPLTVTSAQKNPTAFYLCASSISGAKTEAFFGQGTRLTVV.

The chain is built from TRBV7-9 and TRBJ2-7, with D possibly matching TRBD1 (6 bases). Germline V gives CDR1 SEHNR, CDR2 FQNEAQ (reference sequence). Trimming took 5 bases from V and 5 from J, leaving 10 bases between them. The CDR3 extends over 12 amino acids. The CDR3 loop reads CASSVQGHEQYV. CDR3 nucleotide sequence: TGTGCCAGCAGCGTACAGGGCCACGAGCAGTACGTC.

This clone turned up a few times. The V gene is TRBV7-2, the J gene TRBJ1-1; TRBD1 is a possible D gene (6 bases). CDR1 SGHTA and CDR2 FQGNSA come from the germline V gene. Trimming took 4 bases from V and 4 from J, leaving 7 bases between them. The CDR3 has 12 amino acids. The CDR3: CASSWDTTEAFF. The CDR3 DNA reads as TGTGCCAGCAGCTGGGACACCACTGAAGCTTTCTTT.

The V and J genes are TRBV7-3 and TRBJ2-1, with D hard to call. The V gene's germline CDR1 is SGHTA and CDR2 FQGTGA. The V gene lost 5 bases and the J gene lost 0 bases, with 11 bases spanning the gap. CDR3 length: 15 amino acids. The CDR3 DNA is TGTGCCAGCAGCCTCTTGGCCAGCTCCTACAATGAGCAGTTCTTC. It is translated as CASSLLASSYNEQFF.

The chain uses TRBV7-8 and TRBJ1-2; D is perhaps TRBD1 (6 bases). V shed 5 bases and J shed 1 base, with 14 bases lying between them. This CDR3 has 15 residues. Germline CDR1 reads SGHVS; CDR2 reads FQNEAQ. The CDR3 reads CASSPRTAFNYGYTF. The CDR3 coding sequence is TGTGCCAGCAGCCCCCGGACAGCTTTTAACTATGGCTACACCTTC.

The chain is built from TRBV9 and TRBJ2-1; TRBD2 aligns across 15 bases. J lost 8 bases, V lost 0 bases, and 6 bases had no gene match. Looked up from germline, CDR1 is SGDLS and CDR2 is YYNGEE. The CDR3 sequence is 17 residues long. CDR3 DNA: TGTGCCAGCAGCGTAGCGGGACTAGCGGGGGGTGTCCATGAGCAGTTCTTC. Translation gives CASSVAGLAGGVHEQFF.

This chain connects TRBV5-5 to TRBJ2-1; D is tentatively TRBD1 or TRBD2 (5 bases each). Trimming removed 4 bases from V and 4 bases from J, with 15 bases in between. The CDR3 totals 15 residues. Germline V gene lookup returns CDR1 SGHKS and CDR2 YYEKEE (reference sequence). The CDR3 is CASSVSGTLYNEQFF. CDR3 coding DNA: TGTGCCAGCAGCGTCTCCGGGACCTTATACAATGAGCAGTTCTTC.

V is TRBV10-3 and J is TRBJ1-5; D might be TRBD1 (5 bases). CDR1 and CDR2 (germline): ENHRY, SYGVKD. CDR3 size: 13 residues. Trimming stripped 2 bases from V and 5 bases from J, with 7 bases between. CDR3 sequence reads: CAISERGYQPQHF. Written as DNA, the CDR3 is TGTGCCATCAGTGAGCGGGGGTATCAGCCCCAGCATTTT.

This clone appeared a few times. V gene TRBV27 combines with J gene TRBJ2-2; TRBD2 aligns across 12 bases. The CDR3 contains 18 residues. J lost 0 bases, V lost 5 bases, and 7 bases had no gene match. CDR1 and CDR2 from the germline V gene are MNHEY and SMNVEV (reference sequence). In nucleotides, the CDR3 is TGTGCCAGCAGTCCATATGGACTAGCGGGAACGAACACCGGGGAGCTGTTTTTT. This sequence encodes CASSPYGLAGTNTGELFF.

This clone was counted only a few times. V is TRBV4-1 and J is TRBJ2-7; 7 bases map to TRBD2. The germline V gene has CDR1 MGHRA and CDR2 YSYEKL. The J segment lost 3 bases and the V segment lost 1 base, leaving 6 bases of the junction unmatched. The CDR3 runs to 15 residues. CDR3 DNA sequence: TGCGCCAGCAGCCAAGGCGGCGGGGGTCGCTACGAGCAGTACTTC. Its translation: CASSQGGGGRYEQYF.

V and J are TRBV27 and TRBJ2-7, with D tentatively TRBD1 (5 bases). CDR3 length: 13 residues. Germline V gene data show CDR1 as MNHEY and CDR2 as SMNVEV (reference sequence). The V end was cut by 5 bases, the J end by 3 bases, with 11 bases between. The chain's CDR3 is CASSKRQFYEQYV. The CDR3 DNA reads as TGTGCCAGCAGTAAAAGACAGTTCTACGAGCAGTACGTC.

This clone has just one count. The rearrangement uses TRBV9 and TRBJ2-2; D assignment may be TRBD1 or TRBD2 (5 bases each). The V gene lost 0 bases and the J gene lost 2 bases, with 8 bases spanning the gap. The CDR3 spans 15 residues. Germline values: CDR1 SGDLS, CDR2 YYNGEE. The CDR3 reads CASSVVGANTGELFF. Written as DNA, the CDR3 is TGTGCCAGCAGCGTAGTCGGGGCCAACACCGGGGAGCTGTTTTTT. The variable domain in full, with the rest retrieved from reference TRBV9 and TRBJ2-2, is DSGVTQTPKHLITATGQRVTLRCSPRSGDLSVYWYQQSLDQGLQFLIQYYNGEERAKGNILERFSAQQFPDLHSELNLSSLELGDSALYFCASSVVGANTGELFFGEGSRLTVL.

The V and J genes are TRBV6-2 or TRBV6-3 and TRBJ2-3; 8 nucleotides line up with TRBD1. The V and J ends lost 5 bases and 1 base, in that order; junction bases with no gene match: 8. The V gene's germline CDR1 is MNHEY and CDR2 SVGEGT. This CDR3 comprises 16 residues. The CDR3 DNA sequence: TGTGCCAGCAGTACCAGGGGGCTTTCGCGCACAGATACGCAGTATTTT. It encodes CASSTRGLSRTDTQYF.

Here the CDR3 reads CASSLRYLAPNYGYTF. Written as DNA, the CDR3 is TGTGCCAGCAGCTTAAGGTACCTGGCACCTAACTATGGCTACACCTTC. V is TRBV11-2 and J is TRBJ1-2; D gene ambiguous. V lost 2 bases, J lost 0 bases, and 13 bases lay in between. Germline CDR1 SGHAT, CDR2 FQNNGV. CDR3 length: 16 amino acids. Supplemented by reference TRBV11-2 and TRBJ1-2, the full variable domain reads EAGVAQSPRYKIIEKRQSVAFWCNPISGHATLYWYQQILGQGPKLLIQFQNNGVVDDSQLPKDRFSAERLKGVDSTLKIQPAKLEDSAVYLCASSLRYLAPNYGYTFGSGTRLTVV.